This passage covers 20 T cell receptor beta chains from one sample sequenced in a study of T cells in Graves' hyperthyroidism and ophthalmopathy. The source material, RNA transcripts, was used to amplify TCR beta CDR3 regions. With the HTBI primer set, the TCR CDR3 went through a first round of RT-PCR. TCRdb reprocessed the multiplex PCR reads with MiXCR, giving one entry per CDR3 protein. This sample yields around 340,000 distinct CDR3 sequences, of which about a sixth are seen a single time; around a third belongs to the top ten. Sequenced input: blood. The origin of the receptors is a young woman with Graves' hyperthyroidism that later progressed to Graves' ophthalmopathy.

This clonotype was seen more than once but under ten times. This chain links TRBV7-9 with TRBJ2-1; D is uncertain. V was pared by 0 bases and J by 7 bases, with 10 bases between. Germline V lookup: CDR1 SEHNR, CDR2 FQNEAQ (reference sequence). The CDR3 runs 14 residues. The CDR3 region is CASSLAGSSNEQFF. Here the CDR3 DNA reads TGTGCCAGCAGCTTAGCGGGGTCTTCTAATGAGCAGTTCTTC.

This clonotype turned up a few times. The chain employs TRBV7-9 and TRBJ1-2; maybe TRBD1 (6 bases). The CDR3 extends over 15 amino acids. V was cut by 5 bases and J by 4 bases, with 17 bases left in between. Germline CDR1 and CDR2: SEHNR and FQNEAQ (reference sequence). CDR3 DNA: TGTGCCAGCAGCCCAAAGGGGGAGGCAAGCTATGGCTACACCTTC. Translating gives CASSPKGEASYGYTF.

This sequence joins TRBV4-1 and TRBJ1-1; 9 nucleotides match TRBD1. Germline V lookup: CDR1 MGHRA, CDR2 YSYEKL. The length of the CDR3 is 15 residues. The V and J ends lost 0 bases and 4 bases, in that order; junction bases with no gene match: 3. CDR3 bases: TGCGCCAGCAGCCAAGAACAGGGGGCGCTCACTGAAGCTTTCTTT. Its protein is CASSQEQGALTEAFF.

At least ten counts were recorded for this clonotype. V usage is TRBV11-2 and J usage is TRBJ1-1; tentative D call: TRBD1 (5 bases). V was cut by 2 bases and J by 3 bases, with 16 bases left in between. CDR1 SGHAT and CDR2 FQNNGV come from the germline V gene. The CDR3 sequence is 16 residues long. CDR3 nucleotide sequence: TGTGCCAGCAGCTTACGGGGGAAGGTGGGCTACACTGAAGCTTTCTTT. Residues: CASSLRGKVGYTEAFF.

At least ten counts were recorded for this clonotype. The CDR3 loop is CASSQSRNEQFF. Written as DNA, the CDR3 is TGTGCCAGCAGCCAGAGCAGAAATGAGCAGTTCTTC. The chain joins TRBV3-1 to TRBJ2-1; no clear D. Between the trimmed V and J ends, which lost 3 bases and 7 bases, there was a span of 7 bases. The CDR3 is made up of 12 amino acids. CDR1 is LGHDT and CDR2 is YNNKEL in the germline V gene (reference sequence).

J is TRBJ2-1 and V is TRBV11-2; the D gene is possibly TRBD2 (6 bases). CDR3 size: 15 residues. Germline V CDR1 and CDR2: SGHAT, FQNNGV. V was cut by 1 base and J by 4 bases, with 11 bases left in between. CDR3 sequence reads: CASSLGGAPYNEQFF. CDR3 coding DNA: TGTGCCAGCAGCTTAGGCGGGGCCCCATACAATGAGCAGTTCTTC.

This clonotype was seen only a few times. The chain's CDR3 is CASSPSDRERYTIYF. For the CDR3, the DNA is TGTGCCAGCTCACCTTCGGACAGGGAAAGGTACACCATATATTTT. The chain recombines TRBV18 with TRBJ1-3; 8 nucleotides align to TRBD1. The CDR3 is made up of 15 amino acids. The germline CDR1 and CDR2 sequences are KGHSH and LQKENI. With 3 bases clipped from V and 8 bases from J, the junction kept 9 bases outside the gene matches. The variable domain in full, with the rest retrieved from reference TRBV18 and TRBJ1-3, is NAGVMQNPRHLVRRRGQEARLRCSPMKGHSHVYWYRQLPEEGLKFMVYLQKENIIDESGMPKERFSAEFPKEGPSILRIQQVVRGDSAAYFCASSPSDRERYTIYFGEGSWLTVV.

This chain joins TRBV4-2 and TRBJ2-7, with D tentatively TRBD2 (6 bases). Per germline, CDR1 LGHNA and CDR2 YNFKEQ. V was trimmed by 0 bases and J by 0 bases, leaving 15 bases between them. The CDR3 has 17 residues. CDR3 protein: CASSQELGTLSSYEQYF. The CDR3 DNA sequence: TGTGCCAGCAGCCAAGAGTTAGGGACTTTAAGCTCCTACGAGCAGTACTTC.

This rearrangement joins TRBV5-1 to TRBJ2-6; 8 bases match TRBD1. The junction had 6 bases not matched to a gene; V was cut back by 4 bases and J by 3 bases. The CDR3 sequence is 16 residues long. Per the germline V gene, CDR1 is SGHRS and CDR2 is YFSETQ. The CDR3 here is CASSNSGTGGANVLTF. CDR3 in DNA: TGCGCCAGCAGCAACTCCGGGACAGGTGGGGCCAACGTCCTGACTTTC.

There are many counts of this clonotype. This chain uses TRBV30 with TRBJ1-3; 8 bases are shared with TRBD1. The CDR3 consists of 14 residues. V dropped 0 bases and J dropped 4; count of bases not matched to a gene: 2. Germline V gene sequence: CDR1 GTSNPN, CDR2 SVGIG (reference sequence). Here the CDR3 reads CAWSVPGGGNTIYF. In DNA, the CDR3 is TGTGCCTGGAGTGTACCAGGGGGCGGAAACACCATATATTTT.

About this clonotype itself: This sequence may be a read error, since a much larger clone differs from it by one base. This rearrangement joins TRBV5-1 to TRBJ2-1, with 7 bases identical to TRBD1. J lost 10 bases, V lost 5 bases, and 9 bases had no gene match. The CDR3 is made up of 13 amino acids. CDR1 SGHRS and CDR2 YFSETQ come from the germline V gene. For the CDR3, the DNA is TGCGCCAGCAGGCGAGGGGGCAGGGACGAGCAGTTCTTC. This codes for CASRRGGRDEQFF.

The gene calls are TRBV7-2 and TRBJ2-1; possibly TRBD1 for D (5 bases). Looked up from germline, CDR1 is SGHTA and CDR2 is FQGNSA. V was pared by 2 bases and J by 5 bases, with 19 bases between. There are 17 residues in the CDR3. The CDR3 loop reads CASSLFGATRRDNEQFF. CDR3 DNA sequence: TGTGCCAGCAGCTTATTTGGGGCCACCCGGAGAGACAATGAGCAGTTCTTC.

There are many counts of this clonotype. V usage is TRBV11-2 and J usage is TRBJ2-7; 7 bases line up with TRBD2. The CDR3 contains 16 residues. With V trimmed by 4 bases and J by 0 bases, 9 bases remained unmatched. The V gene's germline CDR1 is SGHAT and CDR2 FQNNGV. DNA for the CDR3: TGTGCCAGCAGCTGGAGACCTAGCGGTTTCTCCTACGAGCAGTACTTC. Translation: CASSWRPSGFSYEQYF.

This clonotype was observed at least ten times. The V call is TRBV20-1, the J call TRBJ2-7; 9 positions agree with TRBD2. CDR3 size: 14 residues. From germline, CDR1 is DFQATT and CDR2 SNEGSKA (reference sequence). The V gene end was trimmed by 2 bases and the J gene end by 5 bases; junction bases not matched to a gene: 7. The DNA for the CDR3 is TGCAGTGCTAGAAAAATAGCGGGGGTCCACGAGCAGTACTTC. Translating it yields CSARKIAGVHEQYF.

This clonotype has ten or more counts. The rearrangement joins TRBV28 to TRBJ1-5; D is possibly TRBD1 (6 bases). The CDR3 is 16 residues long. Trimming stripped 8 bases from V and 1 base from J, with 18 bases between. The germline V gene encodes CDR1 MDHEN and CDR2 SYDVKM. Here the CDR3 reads CASCSLGGRSNQPQHF. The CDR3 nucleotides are TGTGCCAGCTGCTCGCTCGGGGGGCGCAGCAATCAGCCCCAGCATTTT.

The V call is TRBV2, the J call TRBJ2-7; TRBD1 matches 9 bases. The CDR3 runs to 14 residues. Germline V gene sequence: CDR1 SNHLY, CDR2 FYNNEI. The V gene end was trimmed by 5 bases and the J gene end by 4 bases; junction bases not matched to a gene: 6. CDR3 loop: CASSRTGVGYEQYF. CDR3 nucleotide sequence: TGTGCCAGCAGTCGGACAGGGGTGGGGTACGAGCAGTACTTC. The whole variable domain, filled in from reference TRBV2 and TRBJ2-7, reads EPEVTQTPSHQVTQMGQEVILRCVPISNHLYFYWYRQILGQKVEFLVSFYNNEISEKSEIFDDQFSVERPDGSNFTLKIRSTKLEDSAMYFCASSRTGVGYEQYFGPGTRLTVT.

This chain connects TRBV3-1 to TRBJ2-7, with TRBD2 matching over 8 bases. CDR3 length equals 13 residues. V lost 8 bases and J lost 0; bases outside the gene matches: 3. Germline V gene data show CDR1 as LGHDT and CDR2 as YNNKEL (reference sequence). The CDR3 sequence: CASGGTSSYEQYF. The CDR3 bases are TGTGCCAGCGGGGGGACTAGCTCCTACGAGCAGTACTTC.

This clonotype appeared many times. CDR3 DNA sequence: TGTGCCATCAGTGAGTCGTGGCTAGCGGGACAAACCCTGAACAATGAGCAGTTCTTC. Its protein product is CAISESWLAGQTLNNEQFF. The chain uses TRBV10-3 and TRBJ2-1, with 9 bases matching TRBD2. V was pared by 0 bases and J by 5 bases, with 14 bases of the junction left unmatched. Germline-derived CDR1 and CDR2 are ENHRY and SYGVKD. The length of the CDR3 is 19 residues.

CDR3 nucleotide sequence: TGTGCCAGCAGTGTCAACAGCCCCTACGAGCAGTACTTC. It translates to CASSVNSPYEQYF. V usage is TRBV6-1 and J usage is TRBJ2-7; D gene uncertain. Germline V CDR1 and CDR2: MNHNS, SASEGT. The CDR3 extends over 13 amino acids. Trimming cost V 4 bases and J 2 bases, with 9 bases left between them.

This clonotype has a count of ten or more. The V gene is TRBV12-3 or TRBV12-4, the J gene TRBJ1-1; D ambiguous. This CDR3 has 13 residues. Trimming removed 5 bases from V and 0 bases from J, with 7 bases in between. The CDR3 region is CASSPRLNTEAFF. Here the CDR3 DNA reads TGTGCCAGCAGTCCTAGATTGAACACTGAAGCTTTCTTT.